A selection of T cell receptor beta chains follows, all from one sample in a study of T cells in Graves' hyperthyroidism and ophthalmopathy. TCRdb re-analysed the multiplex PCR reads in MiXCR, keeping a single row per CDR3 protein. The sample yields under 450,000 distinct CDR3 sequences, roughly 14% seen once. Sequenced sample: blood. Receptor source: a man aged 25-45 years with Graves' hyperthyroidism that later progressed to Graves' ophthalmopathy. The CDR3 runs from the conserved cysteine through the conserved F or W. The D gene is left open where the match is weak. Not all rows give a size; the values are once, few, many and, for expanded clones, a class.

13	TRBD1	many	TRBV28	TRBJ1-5	CASDRGNNQPQHF	TGTGCCAGCGACAGGGGAAACAATCAGCCCCAGCATTTT
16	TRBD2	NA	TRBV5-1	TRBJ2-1	CASSWLGLGMVNEQFF	TGCGCCAGCAGCTGGCTGGGACTAGGGATGGTCAATGAGCAGTTCTTC
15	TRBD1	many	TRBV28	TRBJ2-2	CASSAPTGGTGELFF	TGTGCCAGCAGTGCCCCGACAGGGGGCACCGGGGAGCTGTTTTTT
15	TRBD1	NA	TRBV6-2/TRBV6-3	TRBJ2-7	CASSYAGQASYEQYF	TGTGCCAGCAGTTACGCCGGACAGGCGTCCTACGAGCAGTACTTC
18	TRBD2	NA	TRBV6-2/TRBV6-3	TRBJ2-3	CASSYSGGGGGAADTQYF	TGTGCCAGCAGTTACTCGGGGGGGGGCGGGGGGGCTGCAGATACGCAGTATTTT
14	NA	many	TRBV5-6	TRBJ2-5	CASSLTGPQETQYF	TGTGCCAGCAGCCTAACGGGACCGCAAGAGACCCAGTACTTC
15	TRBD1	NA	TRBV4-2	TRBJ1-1	CASSQADRVETEAFF	TGTGCCAGCAGCCAAGCGGACAGGGTAGAGACTGAAGCTTTCTTT
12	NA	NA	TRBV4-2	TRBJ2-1	CASSKARNEQFF	TGTGCCAGCAGCAAGGCGCGTAATGAGCAGTTCTTC
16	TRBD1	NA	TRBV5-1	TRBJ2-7	CASSISDRRGPYEQYF	TGCGCCAGCAGCATCTCCGACAGAAGGGGGCCCTACGAGCAGTACTTC
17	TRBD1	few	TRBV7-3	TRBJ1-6	CASSLNPDRVYNSPLHF	TGTGCCAGCAGCTTAAATCCGGACAGGGTGTATAATTCACCCCTCCACTTT
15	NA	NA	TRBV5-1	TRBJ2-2	CASSLEGLNTGELFF	TGCGCCAGCAGCTTAGAAGGGCTAAACACCGGGGAGCTGTTTTTT
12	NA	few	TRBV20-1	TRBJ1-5	CSAGNSNQPQHF	TGCAGTGCTGGGAATAGCAATCAGCCCCAGCATTTT
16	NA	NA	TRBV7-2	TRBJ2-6	CASSRRGFSGANVLTF	TGTGCCAGCAGCCGGCGAGGGTTCTCTGGGGCCAACGTCCTGACTTTC
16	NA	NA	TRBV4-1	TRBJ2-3	CASSQGGVRATDTQYF	TGCGCCAGCAGCCAAGGGGGGGTGAGGGCGACAGATACGCAGTATTTT
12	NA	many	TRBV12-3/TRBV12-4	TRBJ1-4	CASSFSPGKLFF	TGTGCCAGCAGTTTCTCACCCGGGAAACTGTTTTTT
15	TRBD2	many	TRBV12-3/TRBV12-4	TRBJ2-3	CASSDTSGIGDTQYF	TGTGCCAGCAGTGATACTAGCGGAATAGGAGATACGCAGTATTTT
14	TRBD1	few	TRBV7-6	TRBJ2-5	CASELRGREETQYF	TGTGCCAGCGAACTCAGGGGGCGGGAAGAGACCCAGTACTTC
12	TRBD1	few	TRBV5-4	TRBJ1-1	CASSITQGGAFF	TGTGCCAGCAGCATTACCCAGGGGGGGGCTTTCTTT
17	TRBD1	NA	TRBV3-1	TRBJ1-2	CASSRLGGDSSGYGYTF	TGTGCCAGCAGCCGACTAGGGGGGGACAGCAGCGGCTATGGCTACACCTTC
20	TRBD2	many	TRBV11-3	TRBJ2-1	CASSLAFMRGGRNKDNEQFF	TGTGCCAGCAGCTTAGCTTTTATGCGGGGGGGCAGGAACAAGGACAATGAGCAGTTCTTC
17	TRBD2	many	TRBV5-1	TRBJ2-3	CASSLFGTSGDADTQYF	TGCGCCAGCAGCTTGTTCGGGACTAGCGGGGATGCAGATACGCAGTATTTT
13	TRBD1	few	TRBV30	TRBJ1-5	CAWVAGGMGPQHF	TGTGCCTGGGTGGCAGGGGGCATGGGGCCCCAGCATTTT
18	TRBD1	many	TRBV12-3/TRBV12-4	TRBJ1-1	CASSLGPGQGWRDTEAFF	TGTGCCAGCAGTTTAGGACCGGGACAGGGCTGGAGGGACACTGAAGCTTTCTTT
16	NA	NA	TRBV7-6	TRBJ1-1	CASSQRANRANTEASF	TGTGCCAGCAGCCAAAGAGCCAACAGGGCGAACACTGAAGCTTCCTTT
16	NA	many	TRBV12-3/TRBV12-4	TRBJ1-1	CASTLRPRIMNTEAFF	TGTGCCAGCACCCTCCGCCCCAGAATCATGAACACTGAAGCTTTCTTT
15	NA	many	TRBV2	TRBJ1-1	CASRTGASMNTEAFF	TGTGCCAGCAGGACCGGGGCGTCGATGAACACTGAAGCTTTCTTT
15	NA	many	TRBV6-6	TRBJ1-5	CASSYAGIPNQPQHF	TGTGCCAGCAGTTACGCAGGGATCCCCAATCAGCCCCAGCATTTT
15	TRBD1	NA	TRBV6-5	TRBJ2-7	CASSYYGQGAREQYF	TGTGCCAGCAGTTACTATGGACAGGGGGCGCGAGAGCAGTACTTC
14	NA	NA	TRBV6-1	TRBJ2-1	CASSTRDFYNEQFF	TGTGCCAGCAGCACCCGGGACTTCTACAATGAGCAGTTCTTC
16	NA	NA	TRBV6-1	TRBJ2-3	CASSESRGWGTDTRYF	TGTGCCAGCAGTGAATCGCGGGGCTGGGGCACAGATACGCGGTATTTT
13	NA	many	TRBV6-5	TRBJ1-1	CASSYSTGSEAFF	TGTGCCAGCAGTTACTCGACTGGCTCCGAAGCTTTCTTT
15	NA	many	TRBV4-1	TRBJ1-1	CASSFRGPGDTEAFF	TGCGCCAGCAGCTTCCGAGGGCCCGGGGACACTGAAGCTTTCTTT
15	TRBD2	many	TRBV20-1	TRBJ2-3	CSAARLAGGADTQYF	TGCAGTGCGGCCCGACTAGCGGGGGGGGCGGATACGCAGTATTTT
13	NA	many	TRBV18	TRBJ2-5	CASSPSGQETQYF	TGTGCCAGCTCACCTAGCGGCCAAGAGACCCAGTACTTC
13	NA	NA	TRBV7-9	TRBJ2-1	CASSPTTNNEQFF	TGTGCCAGCAGCCCAACAACCAACAATGAGCAGTTCTTC
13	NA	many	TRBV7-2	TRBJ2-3	CASRSSGTDTQYF	TGTGCCAGCAGGTCTAGCGGCACAGATACGCAGTATTTT
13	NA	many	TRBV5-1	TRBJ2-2	CASSWREIGELFF	TGCGCCAGCAGCTGGAGGGAAATCGGGGAGCTGTTTTTT
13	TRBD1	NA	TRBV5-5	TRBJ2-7	CASSSTGEYEQYF	TGTGCCAGCAGCTCGACAGGGGAGTACGAGCAGTACTTC
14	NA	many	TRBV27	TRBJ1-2	CASSPEWRSYGYTF	TGTGCCAGCAGTCCCGAATGGAGGTCATATGGCTACACCTTC
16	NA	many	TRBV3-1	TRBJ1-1	CASSQGGRARRTEAFF	TGTGCCAGCAGCCAAGGAGGGAGAGCTCGACGGACTGAAGCTTTCTTT
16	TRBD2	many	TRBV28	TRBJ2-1	CASSLNPAGDYNEQFF	TGTGCCAGCAGTTTAAATCCAGCGGGGGATTACAATGAGCAGTTCTTC
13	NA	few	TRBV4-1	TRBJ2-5	CASSQPGKETQYF	TGCGCCAGCAGCCAGCCTGGGAAGGAGACCCAGTACTTC
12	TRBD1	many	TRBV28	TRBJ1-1	CAGGQLNTEAFF	TGTGCCGGGGGACAGCTAAACACTGAAGCTTTCTTT
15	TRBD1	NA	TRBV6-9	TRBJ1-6	CASSYAAGGNSPLHF	TGTGCCAGCAGTTACGCAGCAGGGGGGAATTCACCCCTCCACTTT
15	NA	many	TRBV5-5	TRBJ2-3	CASSLGGMVTDTQYF	TGTGCCAGCAGCTTGGGAGGGATGGTCACAGATACGCAGTATTTT
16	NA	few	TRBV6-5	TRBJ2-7	CASSYRRGALAYEQYF	TGTGCCAGCAGTTACCGACGCGGGGCTTTAGCCTACGAGCAGTACTTC
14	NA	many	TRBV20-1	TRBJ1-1	CSARALRANTEAFF	TGCAGTGCTAGGGCCCTAAGGGCGAACACTGAAGCTTTCTTT
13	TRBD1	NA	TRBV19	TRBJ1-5	CASSPDRDQPQHF	TGTGCCAGTAGTCCCGACAGGGATCAGCCCCAGCATTTT
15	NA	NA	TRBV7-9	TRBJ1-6	CASSAPGHHNSPLHF	TGTGCCAGCAGCGCCCCGGGACATCATAATTCACCCCTCCACTTT
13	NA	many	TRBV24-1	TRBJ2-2	CATRDFYTGELFF	TGTGCCACCAGGGACTTTTACACCGGGGAGCTGTTTTTT
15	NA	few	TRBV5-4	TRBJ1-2	CASSPLIGANYGYTF	TGTGCCAGCAGCCCATTAATAGGAGCTAACTATGGCTACACCTTC
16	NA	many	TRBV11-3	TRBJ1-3	CASSHGEVYSGNTIYF	TGTGCCAGCAGCCACGGTGAGGTTTACTCTGGAAACACCATATATTTT